This T cell receptor beta chain was captured by sequencing in a study of post-analysis software for immune sequencing data. Looking at the study overall: Some patients lacked subtype; others had relapsing-remitting, secondary progressive or progressive-relapsing disease.

Carried by the TCR beta cDNA libraries were unique molecular identifiers. Researchers reported roughly 510,000 cDNA molecules coming from roughly 1 to 10 million T cells. A single record per CDR3 protein comes from TCRdb applying MiXCR to the PCR reads. The sample lists 650,000 to 900,000 distinct CDR3 sequences, about 45% seen once, with over 4.5% in the top ten. Whole-study results and caveats: The study found TRBV5-6, TRBV5-1 and TRBV20-1 among 4 or 5 TRBV segments more frequent in patients than controls. Multiple sclerosis patients showed significantly lower normalized Chao1 diversity than controls did.

In the case of this clonotype: What it binds is not known.

Germline CDR1 is MNHEY and CDR2 is SMNVEV (reference sequence). V was cut by 3 bases and J by 6 bases, with 24 bases left in between. The CDR3 loop spans 17 amino acids. V usage is TRBV27 and J usage is TRBJ2-7; the D is unclear. The sequence was obtained from a girl aged 5 to 17 with multiple sclerosis. The material sequenced was blood. Here the CDR3 reads CASSLFGSRPPVGEQYF. The CDR3, as DNA: TGTGCCAGCAGTTTGTTCGGGTCTAGACCCCCCGTGGGCGAGCAGTACTTC.